This is a list of T cell receptor beta chains from one sample in a study of CD4 and CD8 cells across lung adenocarcinoma regions. TCRdb reprocessed the PCR reads via MiXCR and lists one record per CDR3 protein. The sample has 9,500 to 15,000 distinct CDR3 sequences, roughly 48% seen once; the top ten hold 26%. The material sequenced was CD8+ T cells from the margin of a lung tumor. The receptors derive from a female donor with lung adenocarcinoma. The CD4 and CD8 labels of this study may be unreliable. Both conserved end residues are part of each CDR3. D genes are given only for firm matches. A row's size may be missing; if present it is once, few, many or a size class.

J: TRBJ2-5; D: -; size: -; V: TRBV7-2; DNA: TGTGCCAGCAGCTGGGACATGGGGACCCAGTACTTC; CDR3: CASSWDMGTQYF
J: TRBJ2-1; D: TRBD2; size: few; V: TRBV6-1; DNA: TGTGCCAGCAACTTCGAGCTAGCGGTATCCAATGAGCAGTTCTTC; CDR3: CASNFELAVSNEQFF
J: TRBJ1-1; D: TRBD1; size: -; V: TRBV6-1; DNA: TGTGCCAGCAGCTCCACCGGGACAGGGGACACTGGCTCCTTCTTT; CDR3: CASSSTGTGDTGSFF
J: TRBJ2-1; D: -; size: few; V: TRBV27; DNA: TGTGCCAGCAGCCAGGCCCGCGGGAAGAGCTCCTACAATGAGCAGTTCTTC; CDR3: CASSQARGKSSYNEQFF
J: TRBJ2-2; D: -; size: medium-sized; V: TRBV27; DNA: TGTGCCAGCAGACCCTCGCTGTACGGGGAGCTGTTTTTT; CDR3: CASRPSLYGELFF
J: TRBJ2-1; D: -; size: -; V: TRBV30; DNA: TGTGCCTGGAGTGTACGGGTCAGGAGGTATCGGGCTTACAATGAGCAGTTCTTC; CDR3: CAWSVRVRRYRAYNEQFF
J: TRBJ2-5; D: TRBD1; size: medium-sized; V: TRBV27; DNA: TGTGCCAGCAGTCCCCTTGACAGGGGTGGCCTTGAGCAGTACTTC; CDR3: CASSPLDRGGLEQYF
J: TRBJ2-3; D: TRBD2; size: -; V: TRBV7-3; DNA: TGTGCCAGCAGCTTAACGGGGGGGACAGATACGCAGTATTTT; CDR3: CASSLTGGTDTQYF
J: TRBJ2-3; D: TRBD2; size: medium-sized; V: TRBV6-5; DNA: TGTGCCAGCAGTTATCGGACTAGCGGGGGAAACACAGATACGCAGTATTTT; CDR3: CASSYRTSGGNTDTQYF
J: TRBJ2-3; D: TRBD2; size: -; V: TRBV6-1; DNA: TGTGCCAGCGCGGGGGACCGGGGCTTTGGCACAGATACCCAGTATTTC; CDR3: CASAGDRGFGTDTQYF
J: TRBJ2-1; D: TRBD2; size: -; V: TRBV6-1; DNA: TGTGCCAGGGGATTCTCCGGGGCTAGCGGAAATGAGCAGTATTTC; CDR3: CARGFSGASGNEQYF
J: TRBJ2-6; D: -; size: -; V: TRBV6-5; DNA: TGTGCCAGCAGTTACCGTCTATCCTCTGGGGCCAACGTCCTGACTTTC; CDR3: CASSYRLSSGANVLTF
J: TRBJ1-2; D: -; size: many; V: TRBV27; DNA: TGTGCCAGCAAACCAGACGGCACCTATGGCTACACCTTC; CDR3: CASKPDGTYGYTF
J: TRBJ2-5; D: -; size: -; V: TRBV6-1; DNA: TGTGCCAGCAGGGAGACCGGAGGGGGGGGCAAAGAGACCCAGTACTTC; CDR3: CASRETGGGGKETQYF
J: TRBJ2-3; D: -; size: -; V: TRBV10-2; DNA: TGCGCCAGCGGAGCTCGAGCCGGGAGCACAGATACCCAGTATTTT; CDR3: CASGARAGSTDTQYF
J: TRBJ1-6; D: -; size: medium-sized; V: TRBV6-1; DNA: TGTGCCAGCAGTGCCGGGCCCTATAATTCACCCCTCCACTTT; CDR3: CASSAGPYNSPLHF
J: TRBJ1-6; D: TRBD1; size: many; V: TRBV6-5; DNA: TGTGCCAGCAGTTCTCGGACAGGCAGCCTTCAATTTGGTTCACCCCTCCACTTT; CDR3: CASSSRTGSLQFGSPLHF
J: TRBJ2-5; D: -; size: -; V: TRBV11-2; DNA: TGTGCCAGCAGCTTAGATAGGTTGTGGACCCAAGAGACCCAGTACTTC; CDR3: CASSLDRLWTQETQYF
J: TRBJ2-3; D: TRBD2; size: few; V: TRBV27; DNA: TGTGCCAGCAGGCCGACTAGCGGTTCCACAGATACGCAGTATTTT; CDR3: CASRPTSGSTDTQYF
J: TRBJ2-1; D: -; size: -; V: TRBV10-3; DNA: TGTGCCAAGGCTGTGTGGACGGATGCGCAGTTTTTC; CDR3: CAKAVWTDAQFF
J: TRBJ2-7; D: TRBD2; size: medium-sized; V: TRBV6-5; DNA: TGTGCCAGCAGTTACTCTAGCGGGGGGGCCTACGAGCAGTACTTC; CDR3: CASSYSSGGAYEQYF
J: TRBJ2-4; D: -; size: -; V: TRBV6-1; DNA: TGTGCCAGCAGGGGGGACACGAAAAATACTCAGTACTTC; CDR3: CASRGDTKNTQYF
J: TRBJ2-1; D: -; size: large; V: TRBV6-5; DNA: TGTGCCAGCAGTTACTCGGCAGGGGAGAGGGCCTACAATGAGCAGTTCTTC; CDR3: CASSYSAGERAYNEQFF
J: TRBJ1-2; D: -; size: few; V: TRBV2; DNA: TGTGCCAGCAGTGTGGAGGGGGGCGCAGGCTACACCTTC; CDR3: CASSVEGGAGYTF
J: TRBJ2-7; D: -; size: -; V: TRBV4-1; DNA: TGCGCCAGCAGCCAAGATCGGGGGCCCTACGAGCAGTACTTC; CDR3: CASSQDRGPYEQYF
J: TRBJ2-1; D: -; size: -; V: TRBV5-4; DNA: TGTGCCAGCAGCCCCCGCGGAGCCTCAGGCGATGAGCAGTTCTTC; CDR3: CASSPRGASGDEQFF
J: TRBJ2-5; D: -; size: -; V: TRBV10-2; DNA: TGCGCCAGCGGTGCGCCGCGGCCCGAAGACGCCCAGTACTTC; CDR3: CASGAPRPEDAQYF
J: TRBJ2-1; D: TRBD2; size: many; V: TRBV4-1; DNA: TGCGCCAGCAGCCAAGATGTAAGCGGGGGGTACAATGAGCAGTTCTTC; CDR3: CASSQDVSGGYNEQFF
J: TRBJ1-6; D: -; size: -; V: TRBV4-1; DNA: TGCGCCAGCAGCCATTCCCGGAACCCCCCGAATTCACCCCTCCACTTT; CDR3: CASSHSRNPPNSPLHF
J: TRBJ2-3; D: -; size: -; V: TRBV6-2/TRBV6-3; DNA: TGTGCCAGCACCGACAGGGGACTAGGGGGGGGGGGCACAGATACCCAGTATTTT; CDR3: CASTDRGLGGGGTDTQYF
J: TRBJ1-1; D: -; size: -; V: TRBV11-2; DNA: TGTGCCAGCAGCACACCGGCCCAGGGCACTGAAGCTTTCTTT; CDR3: CASSTPAQGTEAFF
J: TRBJ2-5; D: -; size: many; V: TRBV4-1; DNA: TGCGCCAGCAGCCTAATGAGGGGTGGAGAGACCCAGTACTTC; CDR3: CASSLMRGGETQYF
J: TRBJ2-2; D: -; size: -; V: TRBV6-1; DNA: TGTGCCAGCAGTGTAAGCGAGGGTCCGCTGTATTTT; CDR3: CASSVSEGPLYF
J: TRBJ2-5; D: TRBD1; size: few; V: TRBV25-1; DNA: TGTGCCAGCAGTCCCGGGACAGGATGGGAGGAGACCCAGTACTTC; CDR3: CASSPGTGWEETQYF
J: TRBJ2-3; D: -; size: -; V: TRBV27; DNA: TGTGCCAGCACCAGTGTAGGCACAGGTACGCAGTATTTT; CDR3: CASTSVGTGTQYF
J: TRBJ2-4; D: -; size: -; V: TRBV6-1; DNA: TGTGCCAGCAGTGACCGAGGCCGTGACCGGGAGATCCAGTACTTC; CDR3: CASSDRGRDREIQYF
J: TRBJ2-1; D: -; size: -; V: TRBV6-1; DNA: TGTGCCAGCAACGGACAGCTCCTTAATTTAGAGCAGTTCTTC; CDR3: CASNGQLLNLEQFF
J: TRBJ2-4; D: -; size: -; V: TRBV27; DNA: TGTGCGGGCAGTGGGGGCGGTGACACAGATACCCAGTACTTC; CDR3: CAGSGGGDTDTQYF
J: TRBJ2-1; D: -; size: -; V: TRBV7-8; DNA: TGTGCCAGCAGCTTAGTCCGATCCACGGGAGAGCAGTTCTTC; CDR3: CASSLVRSTGEQFF
J: TRBJ2-1; D: TRBD2; size: many; V: TRBV7-2; DNA: TGTGCCAGCAGAGGTAGCGGGGGGCCTTACAATGAGCAGTTCTTC; CDR3: CASRGSGGPYNEQFF
J: TRBJ2-5; D: TRBD2; size: -; V: TRBV10-1; DNA: TGCGCCAGCAGTGAGTCCGGAGCGGGGGACCAAGAGACCCAGTACTTC; CDR3: CASSESGAGDQETQYF
J: TRBJ2-1; D: -; size: many; V: TRBV6-4; DNA: TGTGCCAGCAGTGGGCTCAATGAGCAGTTCTTC; CDR3: CASSGLNEQFF
J: TRBJ2-2; D: TRBD1; size: many; V: TRBV6-8; DNA: TGTGCCAGCAGTTACGGGACAGGGGACACCGGGGAGCTGTTTTTT; CDR3: CASSYGTGDTGELFF
J: TRBJ2-3; D: TRBD2; size: -; V: TRBV4-1; DNA: TGCGCCAGCAGCCAAGATTCCGGACTAGCGCTTACAACGCAGTATTTT; CDR3: CASSQDSGLALTTQYF
J: TRBJ2-3; D: -; size: -; V: TRBV6-1; DNA: TGTGCCAGGAGTCAAGGGCTAGCGAGCAAAAACACGCAGTATTTT; CDR3: CARSQGLASKNTQYF
J: TRBJ1-2; D: -; size: -; V: TRBV10-3; DNA: TGTGCCATCAGTGACCCTTTGACAGGCCCCGCAAACTATGGCTACACCTTC; CDR3: CAISDPLTGPANYGYTF
J: TRBJ2-3; D: TRBD1; size: -; V: TRBV7-2; DNA: TGTGCCAGCAGACCGGACAGGGGGCGAGGGACAGATACGCAGTATTTT; CDR3: CASRPDRGRGTDTQYF
J: TRBJ2-3; D: TRBD2; size: -; V: TRBV10-2; DNA: TGCGCCAGCAGGGGGGGGTCGTACGAGCAGTATTTC; CDR3: CASRGGSYEQYF
J: TRBJ1-4; D: -; size: -; V: TRBV7-9; DNA: TGTGCCAGCAGCTCCTCCCAGGGCTTCAGGGAAAAACTGTTTTTT; CDR3: CASSSSQGFREKLFF
J: TRBJ2-3; D: TRBD2; size: -; V: TRBV6-1; DNA: TGTGCCAGCAGGGGCCCTGGCGGGGGGTTCCCAGATACCCAGTATTTC; CDR3: CASRGPGGGFPDTQYF
J: TRBJ2-3; D: -; size: -; V: TRBV6-5; DNA: TGTGCCAGCAGTTGGGAGGCCCAGTATTTT; CDR3: CASSWEAQYF
J: TRBJ2-1; D: -; size: few; V: TRBV4-2; DNA: TGTGCCAGCAGCCAAGATTCAGGGCGACGTGAGCAGTTCTTC; CDR3: CASSQDSGRREQFF
J: TRBJ1-2; D: -; size: -; V: TRBV7-8; DNA: TGTGCCAGCAGCTTAGTTTTCAGGACAACCCCTAACTATGGCTACACCTTC; CDR3: CASSLVFRTTPNYGYTF
J: TRBJ2-1; D: -; size: -; V: TRBV6-5; DNA: TGTGCCAGCAGTTACGAGCTGCGAGCCTACAATGAGCAGTTCTTC; CDR3: CASSYELRAYNEQFF